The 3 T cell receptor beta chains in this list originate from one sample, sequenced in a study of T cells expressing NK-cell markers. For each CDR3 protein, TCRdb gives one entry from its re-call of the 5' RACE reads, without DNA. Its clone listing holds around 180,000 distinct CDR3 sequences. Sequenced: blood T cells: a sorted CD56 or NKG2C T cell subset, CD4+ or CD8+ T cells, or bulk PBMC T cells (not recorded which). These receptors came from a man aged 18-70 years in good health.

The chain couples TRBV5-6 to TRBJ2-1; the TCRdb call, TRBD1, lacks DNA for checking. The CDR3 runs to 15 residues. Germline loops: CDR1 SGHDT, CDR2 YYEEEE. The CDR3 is CASSFGGQGAIEQFF.

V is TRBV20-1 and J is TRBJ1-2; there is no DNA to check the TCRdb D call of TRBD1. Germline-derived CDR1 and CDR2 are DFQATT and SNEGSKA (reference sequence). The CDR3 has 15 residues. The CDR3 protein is CSARDIRGFDYGYTF.

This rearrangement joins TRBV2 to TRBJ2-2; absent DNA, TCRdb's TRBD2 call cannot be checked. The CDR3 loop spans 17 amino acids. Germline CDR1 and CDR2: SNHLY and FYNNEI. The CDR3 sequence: CASSYSLGLQASGELFF.